What follows are 10 T cell receptor beta chains derived from one specimen sequenced in a study of T cell repertoires in cytomegalovirus infection. MiXCR, applied by TCRdb to the reads, yields one record per CDR3 protein. The sample carries approximately 150,000 distinct CDR3 sequences, approximately 5.9% recorded once. The specimen was PBMCs. These receptors were collected from a human donor in good health (CMV status not recorded). Some clones in this sample may be carry-over from other donors' samples.

Details on this clonotype: This may come from a read error, since a much larger clone is one base off. The J gene is TRBJ1-1, the V gene TRBV4-3; D is ambiguous. CDR1 is LGHNA, CDR2 YSLEER, per germline. The CDR3 consists of 15 residues. V lost 2 bases and J lost 11, with 21 bases in between. CDR3 nucleotide sequence: TGCGCCAGCAGCCAATACTGGAGGGTAGCCTATTCGGCTTTCTTT. It yields the protein CASSQYWRVAYSAFF.

This clonotype was observed many times. J is TRBJ2-7 and V is TRBV29-1; D is perhaps TRBD1 or TRBD2 (5 bases each). Trimming left V 5 bases short and J 1 base short, with 9 bases between. Germline values: CDR1 SQVTM, CDR2 ANQGSEA. This CDR3 comprises 12 residues. The CDR3 region is CSVRDGSYEQYF. In DNA form, the CDR3 reads TGCAGCGTTCGGGACGGGTCCTACGAGCAGTACTTC.

This clonotype occurred many times. V usage is TRBV7-2 and J usage is TRBJ1-2; 8 bases match TRBD1. Germline V gene data show CDR1 as SGHTA and CDR2 as FQGNSA. The CDR3 loop spans 12 amino acids. The V segment lost 5 bases and the J segment 8 bases; nucleotides outside the gene matches: 4. The CDR3 coding sequence is TGTGCCAGCAGCCTGGACAGGGAGGGCTACACCTTC. Amino acid sequence: CASSLDREGYTF. The full variable domain, in which reference TRBV7-2 and TRBJ1-2 provide the parts outside the CDR3, is GAGVSQSPSNKVTEKGKDVELRCDPISGHTALYWYRQSLGQGLEFLIYFQGNSAPDKSGLPSDRFSAERTGGSVSTLTIQRTQQEDSAVYLCASSLDREGYTFGSGTRLTVV.

The chain couples TRBV28 to TRBJ1-4, with TRBD1 matching 12 bases. V lost 1 base, J lost 7 bases, and 4 bases stayed unmatched. The germline gives CDR1 MDHEN, CDR2 SYDVKM. There are 16 residues in the CDR3. The CDR3 here is CASSLSRDRGLEKLFF. The CDR3 DNA follows: TGTGCCAGCAGTTTATCGCGGGACAGGGGGCTTGAAAAACTGTTTTTT.

This clonotype appeared many times. This chain's CDR3 is CASSEAYMGQGADYGYTF. The CDR3 DNA reads as TGTGCCAGCAGTGAAGCTTACATGGGACAGGGGGCGGACTATGGCTACACCTTC. The gene calls are TRBV2 and TRBJ1-2; 12 bases are shared with TRBD1. The junction had 8 bases not matched to a gene; V was cut back by 0 bases and J by 3 bases. The CDR3 has 18 residues. Per germline, CDR1 SNHLY and CDR2 FYNNEI.

This clonotype was recorded at least ten times. The chain couples TRBV7-9 to TRBJ1-3, with D perhaps matching TRBD1 (5 bases). V was shortened by 5 bases and J by 2 bases, with 13 bases between the two germline ends. This CDR3 comprises 15 residues. CDR1 is SEHNR, CDR2 FQNEAQ, per germline (reference sequence). The DNA of the CDR3 is TGTGCCAGCAGCCAGCTGGGGGGGACTGGAAACACCATATATTTT. The encoded protein is CASSQLGGTGNTIYF.

This clonotype was counted ten times or more. V and J are TRBV7-2 and TRBJ1-2, with 9 positions matching TRBD1. V was pared by 2 bases and J by 4 bases, with 5 bases of the junction left unmatched. The CDR3 has 15 amino acids. Germline lookup yields CDR1 SGHTA and CDR2 FQGNSA. The CDR3 sequence: CASSLIGTGIYGYTF. The CDR3 nucleotides read TGTGCCAGCAGCTTAATCGGGACAGGGATCTATGGCTACACCTTC.

This clonotype was counted at least ten times. In DNA form, the CDR3 reads TGTGCCAGCAGTATCTCGGGCGGGGCGAACACTGAAGCTTTCTTT. Its translation is CASSISGGANTEAFF. The chain has TRBV7-9 and TRBJ1-1; the D gene is possibly TRBD1 (5 bases). V gave up 6 bases and J gave up 1 base, with 15 bases separating them. In germline, CDR1 is SEHNR, CDR2 FQNEAQ (reference sequence). CDR3 length equals 15 residues.

This clonotype was counted at least ten times. V and J are TRBV7-2 and TRBJ2-1; D may be TRBD1 (5 bases). CDR3 length equals 13 residues. Deletions cut 3 bases from V and 8 bases from J, with 11 bases between. Germline CDR1 reads SGHTA; CDR2 reads FQGNSA. CDR3 nucleotides: TGTGCCAGCAGCTTCCGCCCCAGGGATGAGCAGTTCTTC. Translation: CASSFRPRDEQFF.

This clonotype was recorded at least ten times. The J gene is TRBJ1-1, the V gene TRBV20-1; TRBD1 matches 8 bases. The trim removed 6 bases at V and 3 bases at J, leaving 12 bases unmatched. Germline CDR1 is DFQATT and CDR2 is SNEGSKA (reference sequence). This CDR3 is 15 amino acids long. CDR3 region: CSARGQGARHTEAFF. Here the CDR3 DNA reads TGCAGTGCCCGAGGCCAGGGGGCGCGACACACTGAAGCTTTCTTT.